This record looks at one T cell receptor beta chain sequence and its context. Its antigen remains unknown. CD45RO/CCR7/CD25/CD127/CD95/CD27 sorting isolated CD4+ naive, central memory, regulatory and stem cell-like memory cells. The sample is drawn from a study of beta chain features in type 1 diabetes. Points from the study as a whole: Shortening of TCRB CDR3s, moderate but significant, appeared in all four CD4+ subsets of Type 1 diabetes patients. Amplification by PCR could prefer shorter templates, with the same effect in patients and controls.

The study reverse transcribed the entire isolated RNA, so it sequenced expressed TCRB transcripts. The protocol was immunoSEQ multiplex PCR, while the TCRdb copy is restricted to in-frame clones and leaves out a portion. The sample yields around 250,000 clones, approximately 25% seen once. The sequence came from a young woman with type 1 diabetes. Sample: naive CD4+ T cells from blood.

CDR3 in amino acids: CAWSVYRVGYTF. In DNA form, the CDR3 reads TGTGCCTGGAGTGTCTACAGGGTTGGCTACACCTTC. This chain links TRBV30 with TRBJ1-2, with D possibly matching TRBD1 (6 bases). The CDR3 contains 12 residues. Germline assignment: CDR1 GTSNPN and CDR2 SVGIG (reference sequence). V gave up 0 bases and J gave up 7 bases, with 9 bases separating them.